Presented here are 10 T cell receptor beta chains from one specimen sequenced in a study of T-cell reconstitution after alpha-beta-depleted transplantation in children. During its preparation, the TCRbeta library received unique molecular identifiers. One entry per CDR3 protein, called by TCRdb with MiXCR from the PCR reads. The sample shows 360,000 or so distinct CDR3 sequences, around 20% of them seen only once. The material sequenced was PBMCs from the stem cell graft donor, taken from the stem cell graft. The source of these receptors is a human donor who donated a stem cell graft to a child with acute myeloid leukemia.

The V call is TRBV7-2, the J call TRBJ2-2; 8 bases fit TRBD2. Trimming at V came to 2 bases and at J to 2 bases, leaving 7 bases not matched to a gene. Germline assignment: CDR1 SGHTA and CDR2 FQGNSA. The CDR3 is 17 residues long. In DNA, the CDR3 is TGTGCCAGCAGCTTAATTTTTCTAGCGGGTAACACCGGGGAGCTGTTTTTT. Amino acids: CASSLIFLAGNTGELFF.

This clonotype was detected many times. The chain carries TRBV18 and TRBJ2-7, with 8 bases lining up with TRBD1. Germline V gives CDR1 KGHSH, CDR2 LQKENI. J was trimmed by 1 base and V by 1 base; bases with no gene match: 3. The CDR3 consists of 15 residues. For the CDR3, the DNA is TGTGCCAGCTCACCACAGGGGACAGGTTCCTACGAGCAGTACTTC. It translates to CASSPQGTGSYEQYF.

CDR3 sequence reads: CSASGTSGRDYEQYF. CDR3 in DNA: TGCAGTGCTAGCGGGACTAGCGGGAGGGACTACGAGCAGTACTTC. This chain joins TRBV20-1 and TRBJ2-7; 16 bases are a match to TRBD2. The CDR3 is made up of 15 amino acids. The junction had 2 bases not matched to a gene; V was cut back by 3 bases and J by 3 bases. The germline V gene has CDR1 DFQATT and CDR2 SNEGSKA (reference sequence).

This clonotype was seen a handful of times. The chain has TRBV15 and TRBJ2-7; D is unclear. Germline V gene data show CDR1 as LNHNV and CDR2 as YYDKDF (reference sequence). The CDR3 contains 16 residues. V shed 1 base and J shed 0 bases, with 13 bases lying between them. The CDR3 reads CATSRGGGYTSYEQYF. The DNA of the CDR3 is TGTGCCACCAGCAGAGGGGGTGGATATACCTCCTACGAGCAGTACTTC.

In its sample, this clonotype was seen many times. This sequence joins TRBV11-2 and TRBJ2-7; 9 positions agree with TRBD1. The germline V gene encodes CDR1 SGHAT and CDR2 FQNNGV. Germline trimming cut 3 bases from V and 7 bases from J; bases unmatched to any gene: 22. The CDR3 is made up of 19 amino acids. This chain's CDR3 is CASSFRLTPGQGELGEQYF. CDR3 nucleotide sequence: TGTGCCAGCAGCTTCCGTCTGACCCCGGGACAGGGAGAGTTAGGGGAGCAGTACTTC.

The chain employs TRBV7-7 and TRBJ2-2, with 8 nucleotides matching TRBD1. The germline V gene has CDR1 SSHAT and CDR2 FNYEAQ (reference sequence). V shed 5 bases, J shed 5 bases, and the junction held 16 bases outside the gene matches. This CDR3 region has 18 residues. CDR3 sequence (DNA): TGTGCCAGCAGCCGAAGCGCCTGGACAGGGAGCTTTACCGGGGAGCTGTTTTTT. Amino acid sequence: CASSRSAWTGSFTGELFF.

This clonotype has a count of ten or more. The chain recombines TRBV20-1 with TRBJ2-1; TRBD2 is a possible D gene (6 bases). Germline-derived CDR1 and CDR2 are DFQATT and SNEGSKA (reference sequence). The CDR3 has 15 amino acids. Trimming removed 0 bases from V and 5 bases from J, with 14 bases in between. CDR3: CSARDPGGTHNEQFF. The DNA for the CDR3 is TGCAGTGCTAGAGATCCGGGCGGGACCCACAATGAGCAGTTCTTC.

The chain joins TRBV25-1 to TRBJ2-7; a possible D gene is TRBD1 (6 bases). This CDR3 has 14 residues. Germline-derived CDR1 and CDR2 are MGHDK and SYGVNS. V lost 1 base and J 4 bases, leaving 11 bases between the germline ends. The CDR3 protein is CASSEWSRGYEQYF. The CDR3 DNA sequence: TGTGCCAGCAGTGAATGGAGCAGGGGATACGAGCAGTACTTC.

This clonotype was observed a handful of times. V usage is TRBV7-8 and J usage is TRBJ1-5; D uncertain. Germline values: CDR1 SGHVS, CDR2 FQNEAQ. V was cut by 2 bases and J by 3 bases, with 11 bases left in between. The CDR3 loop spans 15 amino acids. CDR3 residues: CASSLSFRLNQPQHF. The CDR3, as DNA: TGTGCCAGCAGCTTAAGTTTCAGGCTCAATCAGCCCCAGCATTTT.

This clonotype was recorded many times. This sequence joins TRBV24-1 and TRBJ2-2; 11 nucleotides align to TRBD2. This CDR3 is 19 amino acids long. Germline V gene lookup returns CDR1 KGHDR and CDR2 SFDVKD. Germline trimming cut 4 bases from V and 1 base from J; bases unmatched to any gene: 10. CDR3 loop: CATSDPLLLAGGNTGELFF. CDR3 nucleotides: TGTGCCACCAGTGACCCCCTCCTTCTAGCGGGAGGGAACACCGGGGAGCTGTTTTTT.